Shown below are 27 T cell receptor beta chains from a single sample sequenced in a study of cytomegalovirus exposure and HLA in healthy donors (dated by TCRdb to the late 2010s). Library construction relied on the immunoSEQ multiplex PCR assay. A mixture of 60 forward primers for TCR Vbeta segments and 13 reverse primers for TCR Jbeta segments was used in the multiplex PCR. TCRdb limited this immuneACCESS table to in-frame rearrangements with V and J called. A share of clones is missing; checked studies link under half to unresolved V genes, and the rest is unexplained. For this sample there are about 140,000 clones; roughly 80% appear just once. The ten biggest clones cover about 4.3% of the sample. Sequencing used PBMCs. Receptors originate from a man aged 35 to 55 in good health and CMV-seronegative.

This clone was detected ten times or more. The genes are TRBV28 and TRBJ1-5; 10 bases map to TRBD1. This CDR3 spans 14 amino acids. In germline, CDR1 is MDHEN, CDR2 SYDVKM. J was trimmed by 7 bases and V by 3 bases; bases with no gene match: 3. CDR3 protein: CASSLDRGDQPQHF. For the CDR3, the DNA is TGTGCCAGCAGTTTGGACAGGGGGGACCAGCCCCAGCATTTT.

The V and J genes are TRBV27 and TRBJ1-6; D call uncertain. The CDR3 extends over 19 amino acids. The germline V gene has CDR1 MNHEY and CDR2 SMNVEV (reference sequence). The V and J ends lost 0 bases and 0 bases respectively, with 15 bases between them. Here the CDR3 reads CASSLSAGRLSSYNSPLHF. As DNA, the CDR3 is TGTGCCAGCAGTTTATCCGCGGGCAGATTAAGCTCCTATAATTCACCCCTCCACTTT.

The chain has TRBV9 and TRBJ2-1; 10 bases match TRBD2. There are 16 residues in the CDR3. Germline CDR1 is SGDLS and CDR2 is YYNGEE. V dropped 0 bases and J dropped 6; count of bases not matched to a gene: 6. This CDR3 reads CASSVASAGGLNEQFF. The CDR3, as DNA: TGTGCCAGCAGCGTAGCCTCAGCGGGGGGGCTCAATGAGCAGTTCTTC.

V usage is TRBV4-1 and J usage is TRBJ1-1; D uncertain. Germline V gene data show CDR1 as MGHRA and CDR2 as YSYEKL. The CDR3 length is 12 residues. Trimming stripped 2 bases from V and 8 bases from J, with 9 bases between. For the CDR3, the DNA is TGCGCCAGCAGCCAACCAAGCCGGGAAGCTTTCTTT. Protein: CASSQPSREAFF.

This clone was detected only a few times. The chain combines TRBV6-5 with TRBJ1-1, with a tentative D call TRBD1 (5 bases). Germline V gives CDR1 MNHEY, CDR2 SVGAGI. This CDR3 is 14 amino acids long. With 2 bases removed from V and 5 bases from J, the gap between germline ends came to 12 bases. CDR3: CASSYPGGITEAFF. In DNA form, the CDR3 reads TGTGCCAGCAGTTACCCGGGGGGAATTACTGAAGCTTTCTTT.

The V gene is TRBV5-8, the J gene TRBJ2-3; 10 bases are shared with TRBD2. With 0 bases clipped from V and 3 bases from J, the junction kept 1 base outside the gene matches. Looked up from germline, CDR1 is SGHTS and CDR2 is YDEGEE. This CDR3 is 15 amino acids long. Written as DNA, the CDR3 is TGTGCCAGCAGCTTGGGACTAGCGGGTACAGATACGCAGTATTTT. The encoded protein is CASSLGLAGTDTQYF.

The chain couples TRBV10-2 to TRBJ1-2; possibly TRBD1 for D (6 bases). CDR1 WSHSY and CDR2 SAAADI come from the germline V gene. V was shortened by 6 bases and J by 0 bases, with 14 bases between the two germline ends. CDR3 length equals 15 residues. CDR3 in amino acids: CASRQGPPTNYGYTF. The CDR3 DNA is TGCGCCAGCAGACAGGGCCCTCCCACTAACTATGGCTACACCTTC.

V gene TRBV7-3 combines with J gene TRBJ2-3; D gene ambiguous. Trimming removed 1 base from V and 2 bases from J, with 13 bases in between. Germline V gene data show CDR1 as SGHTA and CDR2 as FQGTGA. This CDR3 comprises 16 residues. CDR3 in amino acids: CASSLIGRSSTDTQYF. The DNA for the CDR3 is TGTGCCAGCAGCTTAATTGGCAGATCCTCCACAGATACGCAGTATTTT.

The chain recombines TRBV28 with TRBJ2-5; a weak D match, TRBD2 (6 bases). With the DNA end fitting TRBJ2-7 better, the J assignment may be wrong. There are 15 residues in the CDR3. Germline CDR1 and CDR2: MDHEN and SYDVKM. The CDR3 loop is CASKIWGDGAYEQYF. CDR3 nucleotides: TGTGCCAGCAAAATCTGGGGGGACGGAGCCTACGAGCAGTACTTC.

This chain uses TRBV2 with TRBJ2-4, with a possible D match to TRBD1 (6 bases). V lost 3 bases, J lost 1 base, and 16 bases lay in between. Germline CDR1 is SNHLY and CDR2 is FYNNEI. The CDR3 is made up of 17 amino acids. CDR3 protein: CASSDEGHHLAKNIQYF. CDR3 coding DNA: TGTGCCAGCAGTGACGAGGGACACCACCTCGCCAAAAACATTCAGTACTTC.

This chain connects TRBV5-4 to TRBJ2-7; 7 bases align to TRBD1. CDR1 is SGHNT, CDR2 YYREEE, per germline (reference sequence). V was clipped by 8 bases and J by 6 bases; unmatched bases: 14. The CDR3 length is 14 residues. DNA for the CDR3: TGTGCCAGTTCGTCCTCCGGGACAGTAGGCGAGCAGTACTTC. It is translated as CASSSSGTVGEQYF.

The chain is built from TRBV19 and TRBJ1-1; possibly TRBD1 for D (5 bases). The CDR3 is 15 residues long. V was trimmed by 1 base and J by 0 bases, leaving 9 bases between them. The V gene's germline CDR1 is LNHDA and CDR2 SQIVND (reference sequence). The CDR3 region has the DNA TGTGCCAGTAGTATAGGAGCCAGGGTGAACACTGAAGCTTTCTTT. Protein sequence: CASSIGARVNTEAFF.

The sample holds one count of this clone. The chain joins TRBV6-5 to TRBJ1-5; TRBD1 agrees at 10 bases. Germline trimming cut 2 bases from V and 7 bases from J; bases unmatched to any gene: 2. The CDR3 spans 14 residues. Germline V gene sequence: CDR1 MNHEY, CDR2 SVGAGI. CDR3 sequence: CASSYGQGGQPQHF. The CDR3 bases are TGTGCCAGCAGTTACGGACAGGGGGGACAGCCCCAGCATTTT.

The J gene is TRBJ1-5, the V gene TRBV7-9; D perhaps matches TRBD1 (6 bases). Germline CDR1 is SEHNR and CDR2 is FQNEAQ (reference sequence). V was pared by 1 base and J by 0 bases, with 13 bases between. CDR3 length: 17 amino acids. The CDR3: CASSLGEGHISNQPQHF. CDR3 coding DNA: TGTGCCAGCAGCTTAGGAGAGGGACATATTAGCAATCAGCCCCAGCATTTT.

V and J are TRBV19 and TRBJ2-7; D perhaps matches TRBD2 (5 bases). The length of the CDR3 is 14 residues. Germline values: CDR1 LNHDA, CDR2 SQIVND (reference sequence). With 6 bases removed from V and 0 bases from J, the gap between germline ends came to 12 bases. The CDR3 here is CASRRAAHSYEQYF. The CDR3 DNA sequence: TGTGCCAGTAGGAGGGCGGCCCACTCCTACGAGCAGTACTTC.

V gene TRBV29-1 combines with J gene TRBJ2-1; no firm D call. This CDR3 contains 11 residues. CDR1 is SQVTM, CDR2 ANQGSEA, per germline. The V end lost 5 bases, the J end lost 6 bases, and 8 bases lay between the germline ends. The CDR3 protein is CSVQSSNEQFF. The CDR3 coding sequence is TGCAGCGTTCAATCGAGCAATGAGCAGTTCTTC.

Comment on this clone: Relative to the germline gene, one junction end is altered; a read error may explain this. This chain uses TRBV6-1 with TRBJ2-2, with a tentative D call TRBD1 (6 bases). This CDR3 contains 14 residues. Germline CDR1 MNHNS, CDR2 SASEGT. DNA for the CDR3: TGTGCCAGCAGCGAAGCAGGGGACACCGGGGAGCTGTTTTTT. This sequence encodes CASSEAGDTGELFF.

Written as DNA, the CDR3 is TGTGCCAGTACTCCCAGCTGGGACAGGGGGCACGAGCAGTACTTC. This codes for CASTPSWDRGHEQYF. V is TRBV19 and J is TRBJ2-7; 12 positions agree with TRBD1. V shed 7 bases and J 5 bases; nucleotides not matched to a gene: 9. The V gene's germline CDR1 is LNHDA and CDR2 SQIVND (reference sequence). CDR3 size: 15 residues.

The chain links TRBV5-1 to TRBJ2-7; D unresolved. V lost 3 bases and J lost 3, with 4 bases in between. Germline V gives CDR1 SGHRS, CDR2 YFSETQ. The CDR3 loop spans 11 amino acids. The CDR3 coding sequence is TGCGCCAGCAGCTCCAACTACGAGCAGTACTTC. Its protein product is CASSSNYEQYF.

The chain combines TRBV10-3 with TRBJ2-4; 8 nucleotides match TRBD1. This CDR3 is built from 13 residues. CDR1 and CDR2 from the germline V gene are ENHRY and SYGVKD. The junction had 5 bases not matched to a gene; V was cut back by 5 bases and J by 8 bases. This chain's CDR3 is CAISPDRVDIQYF. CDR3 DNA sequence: TGTGCCATCAGTCCGGACAGGGTTGACATTCAGTACTTC.

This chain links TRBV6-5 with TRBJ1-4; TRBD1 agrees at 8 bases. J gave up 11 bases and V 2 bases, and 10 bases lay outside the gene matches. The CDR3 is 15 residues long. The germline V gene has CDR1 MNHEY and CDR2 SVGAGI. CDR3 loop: CASSYEAGGHGKLFF. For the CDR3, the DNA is TGTGCCAGCAGTTACGAGGCAGGGGGCCATGGGAAACTGTTTTTT.

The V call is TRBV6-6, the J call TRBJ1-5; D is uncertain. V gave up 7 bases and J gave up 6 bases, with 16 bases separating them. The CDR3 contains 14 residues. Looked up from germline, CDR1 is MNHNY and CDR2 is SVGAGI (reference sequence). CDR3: CASILGGGGQPQHF. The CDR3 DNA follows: TGTGCCAGCATCCTTGGAGGAGGCGGTCAGCCCCAGCATTTT.

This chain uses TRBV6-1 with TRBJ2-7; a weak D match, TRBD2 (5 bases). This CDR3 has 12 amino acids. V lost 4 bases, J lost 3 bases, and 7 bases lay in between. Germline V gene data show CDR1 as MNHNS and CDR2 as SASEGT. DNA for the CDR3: TGTGCCAGCAGTGGGACTCTCTACGAGCAGTACTTC. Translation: CASSGTLYEQYF.

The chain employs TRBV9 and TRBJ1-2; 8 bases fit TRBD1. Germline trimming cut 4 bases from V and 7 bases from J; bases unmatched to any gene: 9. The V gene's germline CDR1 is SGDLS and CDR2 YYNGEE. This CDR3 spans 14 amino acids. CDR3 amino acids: CASSPGQARGGYTF. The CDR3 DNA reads TGTGCCAGCAGCCCGGGACAGGCGAGGGGTGGCTACACCTTC.

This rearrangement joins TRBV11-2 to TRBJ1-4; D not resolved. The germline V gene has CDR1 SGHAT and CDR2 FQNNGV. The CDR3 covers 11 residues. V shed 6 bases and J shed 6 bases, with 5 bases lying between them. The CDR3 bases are TGTGCCAGCAGTCTAGATGAAAAACTGTTTTTT. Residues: CASSLDEKLFF.

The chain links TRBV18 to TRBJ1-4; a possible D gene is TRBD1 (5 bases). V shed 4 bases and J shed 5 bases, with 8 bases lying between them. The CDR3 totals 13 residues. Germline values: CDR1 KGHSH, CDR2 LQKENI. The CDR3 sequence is CASSQGANEKLFF. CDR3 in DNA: TGTGCCAGCTCACAAGGGGCCAATGAAAAACTGTTTTTT.

The CDR3 is CASSFMEGGPGNIQYF. CDR3 nucleotides: TGTGCCAGCAGTTTTATGGAGGGGGGGCCGGGGAACATTCAGTACTTC. The chain has TRBV28 and TRBJ2-4, with D perhaps matching TRBD2 (7 bases). Germline CDR1 and CDR2: MDHEN and SYDVKM. Trimming stripped 3 bases from V and 7 bases from J, with 19 bases between. The CDR3 runs to 16 residues.